Sequencing of this TCR beta chain was carried out in a study of identifying expanded T cells in peripheral blood (dated by TCRdb to about 2019). About the investigation overall: Technical replicates were generated by sequencing separate aliquots of the same genomic DNA pool, and four replicates were compared pairwise.

General conclusions and limits of the study: Across all healthy-donor time intervals, the beta-binomial model significantly lowered both the number of clones called differentially abundant and the false-positive rate. Across all healthy donors, variance in clone template counts between approximately 2-week samples was found to increase significantly with total template count. It was expected by the authors that biological variance in healthy repertoires might increase further over much longer intervals, such as months to years. About 1.1 differentially abundant clones were flagged by the binomial model between technical replicates, whereas about 16 and 20 were flagged over approximately two weeks and four weeks, respectively.

The germline V gene sets CDR1 to SGHVS and CDR2 to FQNEAQ. Inclusive of the bounding cysteine and phenylalanine, the CDR3 is 16 residues long. The sequence is cut down to CDR3 DNA, 48 bases in frame from base 1. The trim is 1 base for V and 6 bases for J, with a gap of 16 bases between the germline ends. No immune events, such as infections, were documented for the healthy donors during the collection period. Time-dependent variance in a beta-binomial model of T-cell clone differential abundance was calibrated using healthy-donor blood repertoires as a training cohort. There were some ten healthy donors in the training cohort, of whom 3 were female and 7 were male. On average the donors were 43 years old, and their ages spanned roughly 29 to 70 years. Whole blood from each healthy donor was obtained from a commercial supplier and was collected at three time points roughly 13 days apart. For immunosequencing, genomic DNA was extracted from whole blood that had not been sorted.

TCRbeta CDR3 regions were profiled by bias-controlled multiplex PCR amplification of genomic DNA with the immunoSEQ Assay. As for how the authors treated the data: The absolute abundance of each unique TCRbeta CDR3 region was quantified after sequences were collapsed and filtered. Differential abundance was tested with a binomial (Fisher-equivalent) model and with a beta-binomial model adding time-dependent variance fitted from healthy donors. Clones with fewer than 5 combined templates were removed, and a clone was called differentially abundant if the clone's Benjamini-Hochberg FDR was below 0.01. The form v = (b*log(k)+a)^2 was used to model beta-binomial variance as a function of total template count across the two samples. TCRdb holds this immuneACCESS table with in-frame rearrangements only. Some clones are missing; in checked studies, unresolved V genes explain under half, and the rest has no known cause. The DNA gave D and trimming, while V, J and clone size come from that table. The sample has about 100,000 clones on record, more than 85% of them singletons. The ten largest make up around 15% of the sample.

This clone was detected only once. Its antigen is currently not known. No much larger clone exists at a distance of one base, and base qualities are not known. Input material: blood. Recombination linked TRBV7-8 to TRBJ1-5; the D gene is perhaps TRBD1, on 5 matching bases. The TCR sequence derives from a person between 18 and 75 years old in good health. The nucleotide sequence reads as follows: TGTGCCAGCAGCTTAGTAGTCGGGGATGGGGGTCAGCCCCAGCATTTT. The translation is CASSLVVGDGGQPQHF.